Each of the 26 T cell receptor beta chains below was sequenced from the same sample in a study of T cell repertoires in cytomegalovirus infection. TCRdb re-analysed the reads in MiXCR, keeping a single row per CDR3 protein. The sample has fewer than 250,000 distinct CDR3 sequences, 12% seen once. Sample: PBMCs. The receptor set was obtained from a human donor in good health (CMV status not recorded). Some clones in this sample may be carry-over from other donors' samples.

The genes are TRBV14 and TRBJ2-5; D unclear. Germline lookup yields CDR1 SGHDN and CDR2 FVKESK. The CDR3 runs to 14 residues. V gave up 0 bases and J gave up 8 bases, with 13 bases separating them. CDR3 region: CASSQEGPRGTQYF. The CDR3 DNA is TGTGCCAGCAGCCAAGAAGGTCCTAGAGGAACCCAGTACTTC.

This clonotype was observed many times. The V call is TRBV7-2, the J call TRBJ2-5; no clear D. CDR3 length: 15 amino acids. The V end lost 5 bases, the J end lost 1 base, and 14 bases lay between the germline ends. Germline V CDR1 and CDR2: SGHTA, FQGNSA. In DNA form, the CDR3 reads TGTGCCAGCAGCGACCGTCCTACCCCCCAAGAGACCCAGTACTTC. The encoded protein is CASSDRPTPQETQYF.

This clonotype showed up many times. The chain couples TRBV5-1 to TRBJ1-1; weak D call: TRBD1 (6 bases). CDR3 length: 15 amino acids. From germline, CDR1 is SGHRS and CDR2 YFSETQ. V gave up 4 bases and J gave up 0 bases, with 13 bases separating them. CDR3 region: CASSLSQGMNTEAFF. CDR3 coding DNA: TGCGCCAGCAGCCTATCTCAGGGGATGAACACTGAAGCTTTCTTT.

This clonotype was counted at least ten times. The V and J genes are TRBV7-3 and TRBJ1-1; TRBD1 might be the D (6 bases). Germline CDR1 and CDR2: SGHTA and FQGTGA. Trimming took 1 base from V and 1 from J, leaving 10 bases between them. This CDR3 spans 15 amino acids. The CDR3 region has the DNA TGTGCCAGCAGCTTAAATGGACAGTCGAACACTGAAGCTTTCTTT. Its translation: CASSLNGQSNTEAFF.

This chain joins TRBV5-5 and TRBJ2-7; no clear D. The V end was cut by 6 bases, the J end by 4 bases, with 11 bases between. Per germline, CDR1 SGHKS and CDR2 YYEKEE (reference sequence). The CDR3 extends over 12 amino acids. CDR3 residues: CASTLEGYEQYF. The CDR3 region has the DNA TGTGCCAGCACCCTGGAAGGATACGAGCAGTACTTC.

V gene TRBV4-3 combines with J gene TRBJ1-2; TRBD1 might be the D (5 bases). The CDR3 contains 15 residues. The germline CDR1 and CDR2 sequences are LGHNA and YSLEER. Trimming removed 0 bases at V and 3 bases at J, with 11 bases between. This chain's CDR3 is CASSQDPSRDYGYTF. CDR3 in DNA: TGCGCCAGCAGCCAAGACCCCTCCAGGGACTATGGCTACACCTTC.

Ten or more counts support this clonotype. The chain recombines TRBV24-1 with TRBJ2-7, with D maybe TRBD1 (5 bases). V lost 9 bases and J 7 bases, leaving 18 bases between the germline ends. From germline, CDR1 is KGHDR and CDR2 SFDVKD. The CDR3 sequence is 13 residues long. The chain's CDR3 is CATSSGSQGEQYF. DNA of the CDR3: TGTGCCACCTCTTCCGGGTCCCAGGGAGAGCAGTACTTC.

The CDR3 sequence: CASSTDENTIYF. The DNA for the CDR3 is TGTGCCAGTAGTACCGACGAAAACACCATATATTTT. The chain joins TRBV19 to TRBJ1-3; D ambiguous. The V end lost 4 bases, the J end lost 6 bases, and 7 bases lay between the germline ends. The germline V gene encodes CDR1 LNHDA and CDR2 SQIVND (reference sequence). This CDR3 spans 12 amino acids.

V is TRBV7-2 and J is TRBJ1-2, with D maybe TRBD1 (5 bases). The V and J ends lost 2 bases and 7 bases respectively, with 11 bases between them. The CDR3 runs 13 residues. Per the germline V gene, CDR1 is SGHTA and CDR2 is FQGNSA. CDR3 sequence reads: CASSLPGQSGYTF. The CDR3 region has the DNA TGTGCCAGCAGCTTACCAGGGCAGAGTGGCTACACCTTC.

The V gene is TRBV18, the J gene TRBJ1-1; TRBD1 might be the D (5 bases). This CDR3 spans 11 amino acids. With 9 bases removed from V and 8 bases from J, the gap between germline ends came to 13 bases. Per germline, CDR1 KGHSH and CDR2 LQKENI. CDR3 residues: CASQGGEEAFF. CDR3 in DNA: TGTGCCAGTCAGGGAGGGGAAGAAGCTTTCTTT. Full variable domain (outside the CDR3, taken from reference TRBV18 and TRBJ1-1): NAGVMQNPRHLVRRRGQEARLRCSPMKGHSHVYWYRQLPEEGLKFMVYLQKENIIDESGMPKERFSAEFPKEGPSILRIQQVVRGDSAAYFCASQGGEEAFFGQGTRLTVV.

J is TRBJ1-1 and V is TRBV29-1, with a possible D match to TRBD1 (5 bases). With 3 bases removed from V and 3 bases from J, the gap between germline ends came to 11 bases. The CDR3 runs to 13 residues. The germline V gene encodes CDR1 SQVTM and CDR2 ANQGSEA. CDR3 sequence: CSVDKGRDTEAFF. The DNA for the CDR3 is TGCAGCGTTGATAAGGGGCGAGACACTGAAGCTTTCTTT.

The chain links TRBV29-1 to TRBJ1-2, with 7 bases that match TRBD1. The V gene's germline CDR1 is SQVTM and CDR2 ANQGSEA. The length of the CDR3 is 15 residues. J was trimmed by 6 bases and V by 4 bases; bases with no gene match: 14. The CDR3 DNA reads TGCAGCGTTGGGGGGGGGACAGAGAGGGTCGATGGCTACACCTTC. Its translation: CSVGGGTERVDGYTF.

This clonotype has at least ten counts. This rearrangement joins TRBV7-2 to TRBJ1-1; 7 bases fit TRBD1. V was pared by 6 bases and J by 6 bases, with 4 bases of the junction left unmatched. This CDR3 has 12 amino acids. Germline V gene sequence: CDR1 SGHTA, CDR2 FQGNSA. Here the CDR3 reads CASRLDRPEAFF. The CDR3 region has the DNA TGTGCCAGCAGATTGGACAGGCCTGAAGCTTTCTTT.

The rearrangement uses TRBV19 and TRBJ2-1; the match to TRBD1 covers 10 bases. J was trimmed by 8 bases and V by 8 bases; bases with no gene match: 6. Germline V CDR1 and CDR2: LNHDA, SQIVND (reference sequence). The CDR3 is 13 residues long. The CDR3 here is CASGDRGKDEQFF. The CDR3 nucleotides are TGTGCCAGTGGGGACAGGGGTAAGGATGAGCAGTTCTTC.

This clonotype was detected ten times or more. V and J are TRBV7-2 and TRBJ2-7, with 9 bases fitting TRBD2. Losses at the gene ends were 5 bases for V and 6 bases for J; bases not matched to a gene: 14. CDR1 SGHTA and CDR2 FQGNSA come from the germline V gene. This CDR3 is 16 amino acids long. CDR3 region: CASSTSGVAGEIEQYF. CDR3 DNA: TGTGCCAGCAGCACTTCCGGGGTAGCGGGAGAAATCGAGCAGTACTTC.

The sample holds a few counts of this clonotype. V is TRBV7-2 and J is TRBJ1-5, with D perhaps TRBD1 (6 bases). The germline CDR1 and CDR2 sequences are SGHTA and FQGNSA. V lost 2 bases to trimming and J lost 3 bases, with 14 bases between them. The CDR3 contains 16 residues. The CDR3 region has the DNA TGTGCCAGCAGCTTAACGGTAGGACAGAACAATCAGCCCCAGCATTTT. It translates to CASSLTVGQNNQPQHF.

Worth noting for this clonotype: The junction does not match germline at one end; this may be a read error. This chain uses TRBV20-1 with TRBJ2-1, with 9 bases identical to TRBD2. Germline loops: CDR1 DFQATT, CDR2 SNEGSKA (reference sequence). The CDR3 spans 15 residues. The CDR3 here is CSASSSGRPNKEQFF. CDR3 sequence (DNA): TGCAGTGCTAGTTCGAGCGGGAGGCCCAACAAGGAGCAGTTCTTC.

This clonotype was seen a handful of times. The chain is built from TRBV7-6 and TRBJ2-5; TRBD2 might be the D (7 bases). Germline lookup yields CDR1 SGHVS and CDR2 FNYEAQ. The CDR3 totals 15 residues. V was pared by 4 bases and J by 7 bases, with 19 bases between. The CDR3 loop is CASSSGGAEDSTQYF. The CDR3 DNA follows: TGTGCCAGCAGCTCGGGGGGCGCCGAGGACTCGACCCAGTACTTC.

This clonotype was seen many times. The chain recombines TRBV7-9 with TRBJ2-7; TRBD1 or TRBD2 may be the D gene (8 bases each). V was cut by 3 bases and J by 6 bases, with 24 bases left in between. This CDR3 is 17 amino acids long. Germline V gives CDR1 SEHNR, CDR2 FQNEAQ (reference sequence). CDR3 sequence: CASSFDRGPGAGGEQYF. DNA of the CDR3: TGTGCCAGCAGCTTTGACAGGGGCCCCGGTGCGGGAGGCGAGCAGTACTTC.

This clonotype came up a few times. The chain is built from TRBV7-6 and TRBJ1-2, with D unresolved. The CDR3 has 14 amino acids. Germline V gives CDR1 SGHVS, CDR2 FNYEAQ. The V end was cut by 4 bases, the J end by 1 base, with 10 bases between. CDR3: CASSSTVLNYGYTF. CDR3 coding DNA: TGTGCCAGCAGCTCCACAGTACTTAACTATGGCTACACCTTC. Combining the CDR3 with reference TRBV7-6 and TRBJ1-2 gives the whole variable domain GAGVSQSPRYKVTKRGQDVALRCDPISGHVSLYWYRQALGQGPEFLTYFNYEAQQDKSGLPNDRFSAERPEGSISTLTIQRTEQRDSAMYRCASSSTVLNYGYTFGSGTRLTVV.

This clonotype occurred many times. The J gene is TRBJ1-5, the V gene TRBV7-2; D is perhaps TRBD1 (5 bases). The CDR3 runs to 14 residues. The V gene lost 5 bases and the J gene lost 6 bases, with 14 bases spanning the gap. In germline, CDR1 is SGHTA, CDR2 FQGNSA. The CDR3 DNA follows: TGTGCCAGCAGCGTCGGGACGAGCGGTCAGCCCCAGCATTTT. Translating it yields CASSVGTSGQPQHF. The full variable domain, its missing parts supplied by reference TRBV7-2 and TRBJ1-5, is GAGVSQSPSNKVTEKGKDVELRCDPISGHTALYWYRQSLGQGLEFLIYFQGNSAPDKSGLPSDRFSAERTGGSVSTLTIQRTQQEDSAVYLCASSVGTSGQPQHFGDGTRLSIL.

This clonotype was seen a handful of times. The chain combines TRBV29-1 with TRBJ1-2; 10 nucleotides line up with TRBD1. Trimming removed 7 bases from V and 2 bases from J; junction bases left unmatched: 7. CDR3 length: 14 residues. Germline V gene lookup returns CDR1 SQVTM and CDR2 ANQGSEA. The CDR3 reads CSAKDRGINYGYTF. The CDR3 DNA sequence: TGCAGCGCTAAGGACAGGGGGATCAACTATGGCTACACCTTC.

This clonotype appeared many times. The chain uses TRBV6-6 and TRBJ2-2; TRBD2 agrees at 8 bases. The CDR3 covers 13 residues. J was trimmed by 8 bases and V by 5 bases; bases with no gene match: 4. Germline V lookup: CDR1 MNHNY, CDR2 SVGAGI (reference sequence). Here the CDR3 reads CASSSGRSGELFF. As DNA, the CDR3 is TGTGCCAGCAGTAGCGGGAGAAGTGGGGAGCTGTTTTTT.

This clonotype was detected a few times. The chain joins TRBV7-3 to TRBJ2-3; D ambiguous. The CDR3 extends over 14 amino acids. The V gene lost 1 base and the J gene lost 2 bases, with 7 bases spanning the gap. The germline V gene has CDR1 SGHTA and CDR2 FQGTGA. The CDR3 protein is CASSLSSYTDTQYF. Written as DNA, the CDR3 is TGTGCCAGCAGCTTAAGCAGTTACACAGATACGCAGTATTTT.

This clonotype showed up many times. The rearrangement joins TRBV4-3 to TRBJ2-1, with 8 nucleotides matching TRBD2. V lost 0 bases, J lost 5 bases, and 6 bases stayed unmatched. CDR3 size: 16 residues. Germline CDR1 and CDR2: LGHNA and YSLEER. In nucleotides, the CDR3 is TGCGCCAGCAGCCAAGAACCCAGCGGGAGACACAATGAGCAGTTCTTC. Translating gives CASSQEPSGRHNEQFF.

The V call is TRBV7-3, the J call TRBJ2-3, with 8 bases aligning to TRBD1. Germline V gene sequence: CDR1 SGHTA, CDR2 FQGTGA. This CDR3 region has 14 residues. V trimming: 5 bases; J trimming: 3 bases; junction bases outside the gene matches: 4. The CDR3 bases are TGTGCCAGCAGCCCCCAGGGGGCGACAGATACGCAGTATTTT. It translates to CASSPQGATDTQYF.